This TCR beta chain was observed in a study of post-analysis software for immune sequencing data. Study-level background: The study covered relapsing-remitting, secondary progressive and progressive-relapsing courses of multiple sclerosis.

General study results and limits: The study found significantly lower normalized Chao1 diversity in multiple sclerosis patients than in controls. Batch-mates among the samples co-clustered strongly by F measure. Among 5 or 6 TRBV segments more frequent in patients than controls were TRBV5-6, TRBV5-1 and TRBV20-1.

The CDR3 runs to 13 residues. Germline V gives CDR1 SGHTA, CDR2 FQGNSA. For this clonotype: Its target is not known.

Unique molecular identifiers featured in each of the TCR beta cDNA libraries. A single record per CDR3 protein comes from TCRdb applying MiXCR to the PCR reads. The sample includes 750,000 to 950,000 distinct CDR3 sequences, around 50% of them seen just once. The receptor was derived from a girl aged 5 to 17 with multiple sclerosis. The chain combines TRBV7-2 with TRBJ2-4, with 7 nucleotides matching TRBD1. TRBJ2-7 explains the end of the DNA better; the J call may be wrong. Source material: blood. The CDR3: CATPTGFINEQYF. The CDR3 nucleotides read TGTGCCACCCCGACAGGGTTTATCAACGAGCAGTACTTC.